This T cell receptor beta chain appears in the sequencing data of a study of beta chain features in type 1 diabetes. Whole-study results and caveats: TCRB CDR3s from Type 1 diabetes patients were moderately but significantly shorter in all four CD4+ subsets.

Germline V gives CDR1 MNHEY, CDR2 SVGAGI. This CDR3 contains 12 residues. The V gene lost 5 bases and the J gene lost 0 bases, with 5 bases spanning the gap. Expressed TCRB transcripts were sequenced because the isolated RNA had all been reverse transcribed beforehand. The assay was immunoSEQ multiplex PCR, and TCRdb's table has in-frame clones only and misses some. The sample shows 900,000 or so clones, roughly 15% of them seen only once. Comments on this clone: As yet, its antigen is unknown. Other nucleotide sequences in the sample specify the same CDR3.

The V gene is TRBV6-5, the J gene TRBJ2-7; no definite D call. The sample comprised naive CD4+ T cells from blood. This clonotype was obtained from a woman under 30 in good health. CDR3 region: CASSRSSYEQYF. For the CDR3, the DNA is TGTGCCAGCAGTCGCTCCTCCTACGAGCAGTACTTC.